A single sample gave rise to the 22 T cell receptor beta chains below, sequenced in a study of blood T cells in healthy people across ages. The use of a sample-barcoded 5' primer and a J-beta primer mix characterized a second PCR of roughly 6 to 11 cycles. TCRdb called the 5' RACE reads again in MiXCR, with one record for every CDR3 protein. The sample lists approximately 960,000 distinct CDR3 sequences, 29% seen once, with about 10% in the top ten. The sample also formed part of further work on T cells of mothers and their children.

Sequencing was carried out using blood. Receptors were obtained from a woman in her thirties or forties in good health.

V usage is TRBV7-3 and J usage is TRBJ2-3; TRBD1 aligns across 9 bases. V was clipped by 0 bases and J by 6 bases; unmatched bases: 1. Germline loops: CDR1 SGHTA, CDR2 FQGTGA. This CDR3 spans 14 amino acids. The CDR3 nucleotides read TGTGCCAGCAGCTTAACCGGGACAGGGGATACGCAGTATTTT. Translated, it gives CASSLTGTGDTQYF.

The chain is built from TRBV15 and TRBJ2-5, with 8 positions matching TRBD1. V lost 2 bases, J lost 5 bases, and 13 bases stayed unmatched. This CDR3 contains 17 residues. Germline V gene sequence: CDR1 LNHNV, CDR2 YYDKDF (reference sequence). This chain's CDR3 is CATSRPRDRTLQETQYF. The DNA of the CDR3 is TGTGCCACCAGCAGACCACGGGACAGGACACTCCAGGAGACCCAGTACTTC.

The CDR3, as DNA: TGTGCCAGCAGCGAGGGACTAGCGGGGGGCGGGGAGACCCAGTACTTC. Translating gives CASSEGLAGGGETQYF. The chain carries TRBV9 and TRBJ2-5; 15 bases are a match to TRBD2. CDR3 length: 16 residues. Germline loops: CDR1 SGDLS, CDR2 YYNGEE. V shed 3 bases and J 5 bases; nucleotides not matched to a gene: 5.

This clonotype was recorded at least ten times. The J gene is TRBJ1-2, the V gene TRBV4-2; D is uncertain. Germline values: CDR1 LGHNA, CDR2 YNFKEQ. This CDR3 has 15 residues. Trimming pared 0 bases from V and 4 bases from J, leaving 12 bases between. The CDR3 loop reads CASSQDPPGGYGYTF. In nucleotides, the CDR3 is TGTGCCAGCAGCCAAGATCCCCCAGGAGGCTATGGCTACACCTTC.

This clonotype was counted ten times or more. J is TRBJ2-1 and V is TRBV2, with TRBD2 matching 7 bases. The germline V gene encodes CDR1 SNHLY and CDR2 FYNNEI. The CDR3 sequence is 15 residues long. J was trimmed by 3 bases and V by 6 bases; bases with no gene match: 8. CDR3 in DNA: TGTGCCAGCAGGACCCTTGGCGGGGGCTACAATGAGCAGTTCTTC. This gives the protein CASRTLGGGYNEQFF.

The chain uses TRBV10-3 and TRBJ1-2; D uncertain. The CDR3 consists of 13 residues. Germline V gene sequence: CDR1 ENHRY, CDR2 SYGVKD. The V end was cut by 4 bases, the J end by 7 bases, with 13 bases between. The CDR3 DNA sequence: TGTGCCATCAGTGGGGAAACAGAGCGTGGCTACACCTTC. This encodes CAISGETERGYTF.

The chain employs TRBV28 and TRBJ2-7; weak D call: TRBD1 (5 bases). Trimming shortened V by 5 bases and J by 2 bases, and 13 bases separated the two germline ends. Germline CDR1 and CDR2: MDHEN and SYDVKM. CDR3 size: 14 residues. In DNA, the CDR3 is TGTGCCAGCAGTGACGACGGCAGGGCCTACGAGCAGTACTTC. Protein: CASSDDGRAYEQYF.

For this clonotype: This may be a read error: a much more frequent sequence differs by one nucleotide. The rearrangement joins TRBV7-2 to TRBJ2-7; 8 positions agree with TRBD2. This CDR3 is built from 14 residues. Germline loops: CDR1 SGHTA, CDR2 FQGNSA. The V gene end was trimmed by 5 bases and the J gene end by 4 bases; junction bases not matched to a gene: 7. The CDR3 loop reads CASSERAGVYEQYF. The CDR3 region has the DNA TGTGCCAGCAGCGAACGAGCGGGGGTTTACGAGCAGTACTTC. The full variable domain, rest sourced from reference TRBV7-2 and TRBJ2-7, is GAGVSQSPSNKVTEKGKDVELRCDPISGHTALYWYRQSLGQGLEFLIYFQGNSAPDKSGLPSDRFSAERTGGSVSTLTIQRTQQEDSAVYLCASSERAGVYEQYFGPGTRLTVT.

Of note for this clonotype: A much bigger clone sits one base away, suggesting this may be a read error. This chain connects TRBV7-2 to TRBJ1-2, with D perhaps TRBD1 (5 bases). Germline V CDR1 and CDR2: SGHTA, FQGNSA. V was cut by 5 bases and J by 2 bases, with 15 bases left in between. This CDR3 spans 15 amino acids. The CDR3 nucleotides read TGTGCCAGCAGCGACAAGGCAGGGCCGAACTATGGCTACACCTTC. Protein: CASSDKAGPNYGYTF. The full variable domain, in which reference TRBV7-2 and TRBJ1-2 provide the parts outside the CDR3, is GAGVSQSPSNKVTEKGKDVELRCDPISGHTALYWYRQSLGQGLEFLIYFQGNSAPDKSGLPSDRFSAERTGGSVSTLTIQRTQQEDSAVYLCASSDKAGPNYGYTFGSGTRLTVV.

This clonotype was observed at least ten times. This chain links TRBV15 with TRBJ1-1, with TRBD1 identical over 10 bases. The CDR3 has 15 residues. The germline gives CDR1 LNHNV, CDR2 YYDKDF (reference sequence). The trim removed 5 bases at V and 6 bases at J, leaving 9 bases unmatched. As DNA, the CDR3 is TGTGCCACCAGCCCCGGACAGGGGGATTCGTCTGAAGCTTTCTTT. It yields the protein CATSPGQGDSSEAFF.

V is TRBV9 and J is TRBJ2-5; a weak D match, TRBD1 (6 bases). The germline V and J ends were trimmed by 0 bases and 5 bases, with 14 bases remaining between them. In germline, CDR1 is SGDLS, CDR2 YYNGEE. This CDR3 has 15 amino acids. The CDR3 spells CASSVGPHREETQYF. The DNA of the CDR3 is TGTGCCAGCAGCGTAGGTCCTCACAGGGAGGAGACCCAGTACTTC.

V gene TRBV20-1 combines with J gene TRBJ2-3, with D unclear. Trimming stripped 0 bases from V and 2 bases from J, with 12 bases between. The CDR3 has 15 residues. Germline CDR1 is DFQATT and CDR2 is SNEGSKA (reference sequence). The CDR3 DNA is TGCAGTGCTAGAGATCCGAGAAGTTCCACAGATACGCAGTATTTT. Residues: CSARDPRSSTDTQYF.

V is TRBV7-2 and J is TRBJ2-3; 10 bases fit TRBD2. Germline CDR1 SGHTA, CDR2 FQGNSA. This CDR3 is built from 14 residues. V was pared by 5 bases and J by 5 bases, with 4 bases of the junction left unmatched. Here the CDR3 reads CASSVSGRIDTQYF. CDR3 in DNA: TGTGCCAGCAGCGTTAGCGGGAGGATAGATACGCAGTATTTT.

The sample holds a few counts of this clonotype. The chain recombines TRBV7-8 with TRBJ2-5; TRBD1 aligns across 7 bases. Germline V gene sequence: CDR1 SGHVS, CDR2 FQNEAQ. The CDR3 totals 17 residues. With V trimmed by 2 bases and J by 6 bases, 15 bases remained unmatched. In nucleotides, the CDR3 is TGTGCCAGCAGCTTACGGGGTCGGTGGCAGGGGGTTAAGACCCAGTACTTC. This encodes CASSLRGRWQGVKTQYF.

This clonotype occurred a few times. The V gene is TRBV7-9, the J gene TRBJ2-3; D is uncertain. Germline V lookup: CDR1 SEHNR, CDR2 FQNEAQ (reference sequence). CDR3 length: 15 amino acids. Trimming took 1 base from V and 0 from J, leaving 8 bases between them. CDR3 region: CASSLETESTDTQYF. CDR3 coding DNA: TGTGCCAGCAGCTTAGAGACGGAAAGCACAGATACGCAGTATTTT. Complete variable domain (other parts from reference TRBV7-9 and TRBJ2-3): DTGVSQNPRHKITKRGQNVTFRCDPISEHNRLYWYRQTLGQGPEFLTYFQNEAQLEKSRLLSDRFSAERPKGSFSTLEIQRTEQGDSAMYLCASSLETESTDTQYFGPGTRLTVL.

Notes on this clonotype: A much larger clone differs from this one at a single base, so this may be a read error. The V and J genes are TRBV7-9 and TRBJ2-3, with D unclear. Trimming pared 5 bases from V and 4 bases from J, leaving 13 bases between. The CDR3 consists of 14 residues. Germline V gene lookup returns CDR1 SEHNR and CDR2 FQNEAQ (reference sequence). The CDR3 sequence is CASSPGLSADTQYF. In DNA, the CDR3 is TGTGCCAGCAGCCCAGGATTAAGCGCAGATACGCAGTATTTT.

This chain links TRBV15 with TRBJ1-5; 9 bases map to TRBD1. This CDR3 contains 15 residues. CDR1 is LNHNV, CDR2 YYDKDF, per germline (reference sequence). The trim removed 0 bases at V and 4 bases at J, leaving 1 base unmatched. CDR3 nucleotides: TGTGCCACCAGCAGAGAGACAGGGGGGAATCAGCCCCAGCATTTT. Its translation is CATSRETGGNQPQHF.

This clonotype was counted many times. This chain joins TRBV5-1 and TRBJ2-5, with D perhaps TRBD2 (6 bases). The CDR3 runs 14 residues. CDR1 SGHRS and CDR2 YFSETQ come from the germline V gene. Trimming shortened V by 1 base and J by 4 bases, and 11 bases separated the two germline ends. Written as DNA, the CDR3 is TGCGCCAGCAGCTTGACTAGCACTGGAGAGACCCAGTACTTC. Amino acid sequence: CASSLTSTGETQYF.

The table lists this clonotype with a few counts. The chain employs TRBV7-2 and TRBJ2-7; 7 positions agree with TRBD1. CDR3 length: 15 amino acids. Germline loops: CDR1 SGHTA, CDR2 FQGNSA. V lost 6 bases and J lost 3; bases outside the gene matches: 11. CDR3 coding DNA: TGTGCCAGCAGGATGAGGGACAGCTCCTACTACGAGCAGTACTTC. As protein: CASRMRDSSYYEQYF.

Concerning this clonotype: Since no conserved phenylalanine or tryptophan closes the CDR3, a read error is the likely cause. The chain recombines TRBV6-1 with TRBJ1-1; TRBD1 is a possible D gene (5 bases). With 4 bases removed from V and 3 bases from J, the gap between germline ends came to 21 bases. The CDR3 consists of 17 residues. Germline V gives CDR1 MNHNS, CDR2 SASEGT. This CDR3 reads CASSVKRGAGRDTEAFL. Written as DNA, the CDR3 is TGTGCCAGCAGTGTAAAAAGGGGTGCAGGAAGAGACACTGAAGCTTTCTTA.

Comment on this clonotype: A much larger clone is a single base away; this may be a read error. The chain couples TRBV29-1 to TRBJ2-7; D possibly corresponds to TRBD1 (5 bases). Germline V CDR1 and CDR2: SQVTM, ANQGSEA. V lost 5 bases and J lost 7, with 9 bases in between. This CDR3 has 10 residues. The DNA of the CDR3 is TGCAGCGTTTCGGACAATGAGCAGTACTTC. This encodes CSVSDNEQYF.

V usage is TRBV20-1 and J usage is TRBJ1-2, with 7 bases that match TRBD1. The CDR3 has 14 residues. The V gene end was trimmed by 5 bases and the J gene end by 6 bases; junction bases not matched to a gene: 12. From germline, CDR1 is DFQATT and CDR2 SNEGSKA (reference sequence). Here the CDR3 reads CSAPQTGLPDGYTF. The CDR3 region has the DNA TGCAGTGCTCCCCAGACAGGGCTTCCCGATGGCTACACCTTC.